This T cell receptor beta chain was retrieved from a study of post-analysis software for immune sequencing data. Study results and limitations: Included in a set of roughly five TRBV segments more frequent in patients than controls were TRBV5-6, TRBV5-1 and TRBV20-1.

Comments on this clonotype: Its antigen is undetermined.

Every TCR beta cDNA library bore unique molecular identifiers. TCRdb itself ran the PCR reads through MiXCR, one entry per CDR3 protein. The sample records hundreds of thousands of distinct CDR3 sequences, roughly 46% being singletons. The CDR3 has 15 residues. The V gene's germline CDR1 is SGHRS and CDR2 YFSETQ. Trimming pared 6 bases from V and 4 bases from J, leaving 19 bases between. This receptor was obtained from a girl aged 5 to 17 with multiple sclerosis. Source material: blood. The chain joins TRBV5-1 to TRBJ1-1; D gene uncertain. The CDR3 region is CASKEGLYESTEAFF. CDR3 nucleotide sequence: TGCGCCAGCAAAGAAGGACTCTACGAGAGCACTGAAGCTTTCTTT.